Below, 18 T cell receptor beta chains from the same sample are listed, as sequenced in a study of blood T cell repertoires in COVID-19. Clones were read by immunoSEQ multiplex PCR, and TCRdb kept only the in-frame ones, dropping some. The sample contains under 150,000 clones, over 75% of which appear only once. Sequencing used peripheral blood. The receptors here all came from a woman aged 60-75 years with COVID-19, enrolled during active disease.

This chain uses TRBV18 with TRBJ1-4, with TRBD1 as a possible D gene (5 bases). Germline CDR1 KGHSH, CDR2 LQKENI. The CDR3 totals 15 residues. V was trimmed by 3 bases and J by 0 bases, leaving 8 bases between them. As DNA, the CDR3 is TGTGCCAGCTCACCGACAGAAACAACTAATGAAAAACTGTTTTTT. It is translated as CASSPTETTNEKLFF.

The V and J genes are TRBV14 and TRBJ2-2; D is unclear. Per the germline V gene, CDR1 is SGHDN and CDR2 is FVKESK. Deletions cut 0 bases from V and 6 bases from J, with 8 bases between. CDR3 size: 14 residues. CDR3 nucleotides: TGTGCCAGCAGCCAAGATCGAGCGTCCGGGGAGCTGTTTTTT. It is translated as CASSQDRASGELFF.

CDR3 loop: CAITPGGTGNEQFF. CDR3 nucleotides: TGTGCCATCACCCCGGGAGGTACAGGTAATGAGCAGTTCTTC. The genes are TRBV10-3 and TRBJ2-1; 7 bases are shared with TRBD2. Germline V gives CDR1 ENHRY, CDR2 SYGVKD. CDR3 length equals 14 residues. Trimming at V came to 7 bases and at J to 7 bases, leaving 10 bases not matched to a gene.

The V and J genes are TRBV19 and TRBJ1-6; possible D gene TRBD1, 5 bases. The V and J ends lost 10 bases and 5 bases respectively, with 18 bases between them. Germline CDR1 reads LNHDA; CDR2 reads SQIVND (reference sequence). CDR3 length equals 15 residues. DNA of the CDR3: TGTGCCACGGGACGGCGGGGCGCGGATAATTCACCCCTCCACTTT. Translating gives CATGRRGADNSPLHF.

The gene calls are TRBV10-1 and TRBJ2-1; maybe TRBD2 (6 bases). CDR1 and CDR2 from the germline V gene are WNHNN and SYGVQD (reference sequence). Trimming cost V 5 bases and J 4 bases, with 18 bases left between them. The CDR3 covers 16 residues. The CDR3 is CASSCRGSGKYNEQFF. The CDR3 DNA reads TGCGCCAGCAGTTGCCGGGGTAGCGGTAAATACAATGAGCAGTTCTTC.

The rearrangement links TRBV11-2 to TRBJ2-7; tentative D call: TRBD2 (6 bases). The CDR3 is made up of 15 amino acids. The germline CDR1 and CDR2 sequences are SGHAT and FQNNGV. Deletions cut 0 bases from V and 3 bases from J, with 12 bases between. This CDR3 reads CASSLDSNSGYEQYF. CDR3 nucleotide sequence: TGTGCCAGCAGCTTAGATAGTAATAGCGGCTACGAGCAGTACTTC.

The CDR3 protein is CASGMAGLNYGYTF. The CDR3 coding sequence is TGTGCCAGCGGCATGGCGGGTTTGAACTATGGCTACACCTTC. The chain employs TRBV11-2 and TRBJ1-2; no clear D. CDR3 size: 14 residues. Trimming cost V 8 bases and J 2 bases, with 15 bases left between them. CDR1 is SGHAT, CDR2 FQNNGV, per germline.

The rearrangement joins TRBV24-1 to TRBJ2-3, with D hard to call. Trimming took 5 bases from V and 6 from J, leaving 5 bases between them. CDR1 and CDR2 from the germline V gene are KGHDR and SFDVKD. The CDR3 spans 11 residues. CDR3 region: CATSVADTQYF. The CDR3 DNA is TGTGCCACCAGTGTTGCGGATACGCAGTATTTT.

This sequence joins TRBV5-4 and TRBJ1-2; D not certain. Trimming stripped 4 bases from V and 4 bases from J, with 20 bases between. The CDR3 contains 16 residues. The germline V gene encodes CDR1 SGHNT and CDR2 YYREEE (reference sequence). The CDR3 DNA is TGTGCCAGCAGCCCGGACTTTCCGCCAGGACGCTATGGCTACACCTTC. Protein sequence: CASSPDFPPGRYGYTF. Full variable domain (rest looked up from reference TRBV5-4 and TRBJ1-2): ETGVTQSPTHLIKTRGQQVTLRCSSQSGHNTVSWYQQALGQGPQFIFQYYREEENGRGNFPPRFSGLQFPNYSSELNVNALELDDSALYLCASSPDFPPGRYGYTFGSGTRLTVV.

The J gene is TRBJ2-1, the V gene TRBV7-9; D remains unclear. Germline CDR1 and CDR2: SEHNR and FQNEAQ (reference sequence). V was pared by 4 bases and J by 0 bases, with 19 bases between. The CDR3 length is 18 residues. The CDR3 is CASSYLVASVFSYNEQFF. The CDR3 coding sequence is TGTGCCAGCAGCTACTTAGTAGCCTCGGTATTCTCCTACAATGAGCAGTTCTTC.

This clone was detected only once. Germline and junction disagree at one end, which may indicate a read error. This chain links TRBV5-4 with TRBJ1-1, with 8 bases that match TRBD1. This CDR3 spans 14 amino acids. Germline CDR1 reads SGHNT; CDR2 reads YYREEE (reference sequence). This CDR3 reads CANSWGQANTEAFF. The CDR3 bases are TGTGCCAACAGCTGGGGACAGGCCAACACTGAAGCTTTCTTT.

The chain combines TRBV30 with TRBJ1-3; D is unclear. Between the trimmed V and J ends, which lost 1 base and 4 bases, there was a span of 11 bases. The germline V gene has CDR1 GTSNPN and CDR2 SVGIG (reference sequence). CDR3 length: 14 residues. This CDR3 is CAWSEVLAGNTIYF. DNA of the CDR3: TGTGCCTGGAGTGAAGTCCTAGCAGGAAACACCATATATTTT.

This clone showed up just a few times. The gene calls are TRBV2 and TRBJ1-2, with TRBD1 as a possible D gene (6 bases). Per germline, CDR1 SNHLY and CDR2 FYNNEI. The CDR3 has 15 residues. V lost 6 bases and J lost 5, with 19 bases in between. Here the CDR3 DNA reads TGTGCCAGCAGGCCGGGACACGGCGACGGATATGGCTACACCTTC. As protein: CASRPGHGDGYGYTF. Together with reference TRBV2 and TRBJ1-2, the CDR3 gives the full variable domain: EPEVTQTPSHQVTQMGQEVILRCVPISNHLYFYWYRQILGQKVEFLVSFYNNEISEKSEIFDDQFSVERPDGSNFTLKIRSTKLEDSAMYFCASRPGHGDGYGYTFGSGTRLTVV.

This clone appeared a few times. This rearrangement joins TRBV6-1 to TRBJ1-2; possible D gene TRBD1, 5 bases. CDR1 is MNHNS and CDR2 is SASEGT in the germline V gene. This CDR3 is 15 amino acids long. The germline V and J ends were trimmed by 0 bases and 2 bases, with 10 bases remaining between them. The CDR3 region is CASSEAQGRNYGYTF. CDR3 nucleotide sequence: TGTGCCAGCAGTGAAGCGCAGGGAAGGAACTATGGCTACACCTTC.

This clone was seen once. The J gene is TRBJ1-5, the V gene TRBV7-9; possible D gene TRBD1, 5 bases. CDR1 and CDR2 (germline): SEHNR, FQNEAQ (reference sequence). This CDR3 has 15 amino acids. The germline V and J ends were trimmed by 5 bases and 2 bases, with 13 bases remaining between them. CDR3: CASSDEQGGNQPQHF. The DNA of the CDR3 is TGTGCCAGCAGCGATGAGCAAGGGGGCAATCAGCCCCAGCATTTT.

J is TRBJ2-3 and V is TRBV14, with a tentative D call TRBD2 (5 bases). V dropped 2 bases and J dropped 0 bases, with 12 bases sitting between them. Per germline, CDR1 SGHDN and CDR2 FVKESK. The CDR3 runs 16 residues. This CDR3 is CASSQRSRGSTDTQYF. CDR3 sequence (DNA): TGTGCCAGCAGCCAACGGTCTCGGGGTAGCACAGATACGCAGTATTTT.

The rearrangement links TRBV5-1 to TRBJ1-5; 7 nucleotides agree with TRBD1. CDR1 SGHRS and CDR2 YFSETQ come from the germline V gene. V shed 0 bases, J shed 3 bases, and the junction held 6 bases outside the gene matches. The CDR3 totals 16 residues. CDR3 in DNA: TGCGCCAGCAGCTTGGACACAGGGGTAGACAATCAGCCCCAGCATTTT. It translates to CASSLDTGVDNQPQHF.

The gene calls are TRBV27 and TRBJ2-7, with 14 bases that match TRBD2. The CDR3 loop spans 17 amino acids. Germline V lookup: CDR1 MNHEY, CDR2 SMNVEV (reference sequence). Trimming removed 2 bases from V and 9 bases from J; junction bases left unmatched: 12. The CDR3 reads CASSLNSVGGLAGVQYF. CDR3 sequence (DNA): TGTGCCAGCAGTTTAAATTCCGTCGGGGGACTAGCGGGGGTGCAGTACTTC.